This T cell receptor beta chain came from a study of blood T cell repertoires in COVID-19. Study-wide background: T cells, B-cell-depleted T cells, or PBMCs supplied cDNA or gDNA.

Per the authors' pipeline: Amplification from reference gene primers served as the basis for estimated nucleated cell counts. Here immunoSEQ multiplex PCR was the method, and the copy in TCRdb shows in-frame clones only, minus some. The V and J calls and clone size are taken from that table; D and trimming were inferred from the DNA. The sample has approximately 340,000 clones, approximately 89% seen once. Participants came from some 23 US areas, aged roughly 18 to 100 years. V shed 4 bases and J shed 8 bases, with 9 bases lying between them. Germline V gene lookup returns CDR1 SGHDT and CDR2 YYEEEE. This CDR3 has 11 amino acids.

Sequenced material: PBMCs or T cells enriched from blood (not recorded which). The chain combines TRBV5-6 with TRBJ1-2; D is uncertain. The TCR originated in a middle-aged woman who had been exposed to COVID-19. CDR3 sequence (DNA): TGTGCCAGCAGCGCCGGGTTCGGCTACACCTTC. This translates into CASSAGFGYTF.